What follows is one T cell receptor beta chain and its context. This record comes from a study of shared clonotypes between healthy human individuals. Assay: immunoSEQ multiplex PCR; the TCRdb copy retains only in-frame clones and omits some. Altogether over 1.4 million clones are present, approximately 97% being singletons, with the ten largest covering approximately 1.1%. Germline-derived CDR1 and CDR2 are SNHLY and FYNNEI. This CDR3 is built from 15 residues. V was trimmed by 4 bases and J by 4 bases, leaving 14 bases between them. This sequence originates from a man younger than 45 in good health. This chain uses TRBV2 with TRBJ2-1, with a tentative D call TRBD2 (5 bases). Sequencing was carried out using naive CD4+ T cells sorted from blood. As to subset: CD45RA+ positively selected. In DNA form, the CDR3 reads TGTGCCAGCAGTGTGTCTAGTAGGACTTACAATGAGCAGTTCTTC. This codes for CASSVSSRTYNEQFF.